Following are 22 T cell receptor beta chains from one sample sequenced in a study of Graves' ophthalmopathy and Graves' hyperthyroidism. RNA transcripts were the source from which TCR beta CDR3 regions were amplified. An initial RT-PCR round employing HTBI primers preceded a second-round multiplex PCR. TCRdb reprocessed the multiplex PCR reads with MiXCR, giving one entry per CDR3 protein. The sample includes 350,000 to 450,000 distinct CDR3 sequences, 20% to 25% of them seen just once. Sequenced input: peripheral blood. These receptor sequences come from a woman aged 18 to 35 with stable Graves' hyperthyroidism.

The chain couples TRBV2 to TRBJ2-7; 9 bases are shared with TRBD1. The CDR3 loop spans 17 amino acids. The germline V gene encodes CDR1 SNHLY and CDR2 FYNNEI. The V segment lost 3 bases and the J segment 2 bases; nucleotides outside the gene matches: 11. The CDR3, as DNA: TGTGCCAGCAGTGAGGGCTTCCGGGACAGGGATACCTACGAGCAGTACTTC. This sequence encodes CASSEGFRDRDTYEQYF.

Many counts were recorded for this clonotype. The chain carries TRBV2 and TRBJ1-3; tentative D call: TRBD1 (6 bases). The germline V gene encodes CDR1 SNHLY and CDR2 FYNNEI. Trimming shortened V by 7 bases and J by 2 bases, and 12 bases separated the two germline ends. This CDR3 is 14 amino acids long. CDR3 residues: CASIQGGPGNTIYF. The CDR3 nucleotides are TGTGCCAGCATACAGGGAGGGCCTGGAAACACCATATATTTT.

The chain joins TRBV30 to TRBJ2-5, with D tentatively TRBD2 (5 bases). CDR3 size: 13 residues. V lost 2 bases and J lost 3, with 10 bases in between. CDR1 and CDR2 from the germline V gene are GTSNPN and SVGIG (reference sequence). The CDR3 bases are TGTGCCTGGAGTAGGAGGTTGGAAGAGACCCAGTACTTC. It translates to CAWSRRLEETQYF.

This clonotype was counted many times. V is TRBV3-1 and J is TRBJ2-7; D remains unclear. This CDR3 has 14 residues. V was cut by 7 bases and J by 7 bases, with 20 bases left in between. The germline V gene has CDR1 LGHDT and CDR2 YNNKEL (reference sequence). CDR3 in amino acids: CASISPPPRKEQYF. The CDR3 region has the DNA TGTGCCAGCATCTCACCCCCCCCCAGGAAGGAGCAGTACTTC.

Ten or more counts support this clonotype. The J gene is TRBJ1-5, the V gene TRBV19, with 8 bases lining up with TRBD1. CDR1 is LNHDA and CDR2 is SQIVND in the germline V gene (reference sequence). J was trimmed by 0 bases and V by 8 bases; bases with no gene match: 9. The CDR3 is 16 amino acids. The CDR3 nucleotides are TGTGCCAGTTCCAGACAGGGGATATCTAGCAATCAGCCCCAGCATTTT. Translation gives CASSRQGISSNQPQHF.

This clonotype was seen at least ten times. The V call is TRBV30, the J call TRBJ1-1; D is uncertain. CDR3 length: 14 residues. Deletions cut 3 bases from V and 6 bases from J, with 17 bases between. The germline V gene encodes CDR1 GTSNPN and CDR2 SVGIG (reference sequence). CDR3 region: CAWSRRDLSPEAFF. The CDR3, as DNA: TGTGCCTGGAGCCGCAGAGACTTGAGTCCTGAAGCTTTCTTT.

The table lists this clonotype with many counts. The chain uses TRBV7-9 and TRBJ2-7, with D tentatively TRBD2 (5 bases). V lost 5 bases to trimming and J lost 4 bases, with 18 bases between them. This CDR3 is 15 amino acids long. Germline V gene lookup returns CDR1 SEHNR and CDR2 FQNEAQ (reference sequence). This CDR3 is CASSPLEGVRYEQYF. The CDR3, as DNA: TGTGCCAGCAGCCCTCTTGAGGGAGTACGGTACGAGCAGTACTTC.

Turning to this clonotype: This clone may be a read error of a much larger clone one base away. The chain is built from TRBV29-1 and TRBJ1-1; D is unresolved. The length of the CDR3 is 12 residues. The germline V gene has CDR1 SQVTM and CDR2 ANQGSEA. V gave up 6 bases and J gave up 4 bases, with 12 bases separating them. The CDR3 region has the DNA TGCAGCGTCAACGGGGTCGGCACTGAAGCTTTCTTT. This gives the protein CSVNGVGTEAFF.

V gene TRBV4-2 combines with J gene TRBJ2-7; the match to TRBD2 covers 10 bases. The CDR3 is made up of 18 amino acids. After removal of 0 bases from V and 4 bases from J, the junction contained 12 bases not matched to a gene. CDR1 is LGHNA and CDR2 is YNFKEQ in the germline V gene. CDR3 protein: CASSQDLAASGSRYEQYF. CDR3 DNA sequence: TGTGCCAGCAGCCAAGATCTGGCGGCTAGCGGGAGTAGGTACGAGCAGTACTTC.

V gene TRBV6-5 combines with J gene TRBJ1-5, with TRBD1 matching 9 bases. After removal of 2 bases from V and 9 bases from J, the junction contained 5 bases not matched to a gene. Germline V gene sequence: CDR1 MNHEY, CDR2 SVGAGI. CDR3 size: 14 residues. CDR3 nucleotides: TGTGCCAGCAGTTACCCGGACAGGGGACTGCCCCAGCATTTT. This gives the protein CASSYPDRGLPQHF.

This clonotype was counted ten times or more. The chain employs TRBV6-2 or TRBV6-3 and TRBJ2-7, with D perhaps matching TRBD1 (6 bases). Per the germline V gene, CDR1 is MNHEY and CDR2 is SVGEGT. V lost 4 bases and J 1 base, leaving 23 bases between the germline ends. CDR3 length: 18 amino acids. Here the CDR3 reads CASSFLGYRDKLSYEQYF. Written as DNA, the CDR3 is TGTGCCAGCAGTTTCTTGGGGTACAGGGACAAATTATCCTACGAGCAGTACTTC.

This clonotype was recorded many times. The rearrangement links TRBV19 to TRBJ1-5; D call uncertain. The V gene's germline CDR1 is LNHDA and CDR2 SQIVND (reference sequence). CDR3 length: 14 residues. V was shortened by 7 bases and J by 7 bases, with 17 bases between the two germline ends. Here the CDR3 DNA reads TGTGCCAGTACCCCGGTCCGGCCTTGGCAGCCCCAGCATTTT. Its protein product is CASTPVRPWQPQHF.

This clonotype was detected ten times or more. The chain has TRBV19 and TRBJ1-1; no reliable D call. Trimming removed 2 bases from V and 7 bases from J, with 11 bases in between. This CDR3 has 13 amino acids. Germline values: CDR1 LNHDA, CDR2 SQIVND (reference sequence). CDR3 coding DNA: TGTGCCAGTAGTATAAGTAGGGCAAGTGAAGCTTTCTTT. Its translation is CASSISRASEAFF.

The sample holds many counts of this clonotype. The chain uses TRBV7-2 and TRBJ2-5, with D unresolved. Germline V gives CDR1 SGHTA, CDR2 FQGNSA. CDR3 length: 14 amino acids. Trimming pared 2 bases from V and 4 bases from J, leaving 11 bases between. This chain's CDR3 is CASSLSARLETQYF. CDR3 DNA sequence: TGTGCCAGCAGCTTATCCGCCCGACTAGAGACCCAGTACTTC.

This clonotype was detected many times. J is TRBJ1-1 and V is TRBV27; D is unresolved. The V gene's germline CDR1 is MNHEY and CDR2 SMNVEV (reference sequence). This CDR3 contains 13 residues. V was clipped by 5 bases and J by 1 base, with 8 bases between them. CDR3: CASSAHQNTEAFF. CDR3 coding DNA: TGTGCCAGCAGTGCACATCAGAACACTGAAGCTTTCTTT.

This clonotype has ten or more counts. The chain has TRBV28 and TRBJ2-7; D is perhaps TRBD1 (6 bases). V dropped 3 bases and J dropped 3 bases, with 12 bases sitting between them. The CDR3 contains 14 residues. The germline V gene encodes CDR1 MDHEN and CDR2 SYDVKM. The CDR3 region has the DNA TGTGCCAGCAGTTTTGCAGGGGCCATCTACGAGCAGTACTTC. This sequence encodes CASSFAGAIYEQYF.

This rearrangement joins TRBV10-3 to TRBJ2-3, with 9 nucleotides matching TRBD2. Germline V gene sequence: CDR1 ENHRY, CDR2 SYGVKD. J gave up 0 bases and V 3 bases, and 7 bases lay outside the gene matches. CDR3 length: 17 residues. As DNA, the CDR3 is TGTGCCATCAGTGATGGGCTAGCGGGACCTAGCACAGATACGCAGTATTTT. Its translation is CAISDGLAGPSTDTQYF.

This clonotype was seen ten or more times. The rearrangement joins TRBV12-3 or TRBV12-4 to TRBJ2-6; 8 bases agree with TRBD1. Trimming removed 7 bases from V and 2 bases from J; junction bases left unmatched: 4. This CDR3 has 15 residues. Here the CDR3 reads CASTQTGAGANVLTF. The CDR3 nucleotides read TGTGCCAGCACCCAGACAGGGGCTGGGGCCAACGTCCTGACTTTC.

V gene TRBV28 combines with J gene TRBJ1-2; TRBD1 is a possible D gene (5 bases). CDR3 length: 13 amino acids. V lost 6 bases, J lost 4 bases, and 12 bases lay in between. Germline lookup yields CDR1 MDHEN and CDR2 SYDVKM. CDR3 region: CASRGGVSYGYTF. CDR3 in DNA: TGTGCCAGCAGGGGAGGGGTTAGCTATGGCTACACCTTC.

This clonotype was found many times. The chain uses TRBV7-2 and TRBJ2-5; D is perhaps TRBD2 (6 bases). V lost 5 bases, J lost 7 bases, and 14 bases lay in between. The germline gives CDR1 SGHTA, CDR2 FQGNSA. The length of the CDR3 is 13 residues. The CDR3 DNA follows: TGTGCCAGCAGCCAACGAGAGGGAGGGACCCAGTACTTC. Its protein product is CASSQREGGTQYF.

This clonotype was picked up many times. CDR3 coding DNA: TGTGCCAGCAGTAGGGACAGGGTACCTGGCTACACCTTC. Protein product: CASSRDRVPGYTF. This chain joins TRBV12-3 or TRBV12-4 and TRBJ1-2; 9 nucleotides agree with TRBD1. This CDR3 region has 13 residues. The V segment lost 5 bases and the J segment 7 bases; nucleotides outside the gene matches: 5.

At least ten counts were recorded for this clonotype. The gene calls are TRBV11-2 and TRBJ2-7; D is undetermined. The CDR3 is 17 residues long. CDR1 is SGHAT, CDR2 FQNNGV, per germline. V was cut by 5 bases and J by 1 base, with 21 bases left in between. Here the CDR3 reads CASSPGRGTFTSYEQYF. CDR3 bases: TGTGCCAGCAGCCCCGGTCGTGGAACGTTCACTTCCTACGAGCAGTACTTC.